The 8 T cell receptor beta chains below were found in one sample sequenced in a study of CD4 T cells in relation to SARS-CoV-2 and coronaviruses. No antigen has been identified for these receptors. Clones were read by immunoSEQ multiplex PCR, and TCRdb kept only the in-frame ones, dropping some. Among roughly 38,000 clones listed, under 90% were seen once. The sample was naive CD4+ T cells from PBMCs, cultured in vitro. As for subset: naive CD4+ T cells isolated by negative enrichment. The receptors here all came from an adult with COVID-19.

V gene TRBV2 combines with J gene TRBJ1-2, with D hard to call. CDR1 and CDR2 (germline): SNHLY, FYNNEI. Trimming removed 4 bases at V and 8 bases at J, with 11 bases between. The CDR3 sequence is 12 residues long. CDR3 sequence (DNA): TGTGCCAGCAGTGGGGGTAATAAGGGCTACACCTTC. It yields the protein CASSGGNKGYTF.

The CDR3 reads CASSQYNEQFF. CDR3 sequence (DNA): TGCGCCAGCAGCCAGTACAATGAGCAGTTCTTC. This chain links TRBV4-1 with TRBJ2-1; D gene ambiguous. This CDR3 has 11 amino acids. The germline gives CDR1 MGHRA, CDR2 YSYEKL. Trimming removed 3 bases from V and 4 bases from J, with 1 base in between.

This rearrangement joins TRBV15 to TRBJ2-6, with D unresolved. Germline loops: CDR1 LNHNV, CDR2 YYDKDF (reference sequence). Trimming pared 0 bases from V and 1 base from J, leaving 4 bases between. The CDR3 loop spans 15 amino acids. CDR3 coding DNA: TGTGCCACCAGCAGAGATAAGTCTGGGGCCAACGTCCTGACTTTC. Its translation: CATSRDKSGANVLTF.

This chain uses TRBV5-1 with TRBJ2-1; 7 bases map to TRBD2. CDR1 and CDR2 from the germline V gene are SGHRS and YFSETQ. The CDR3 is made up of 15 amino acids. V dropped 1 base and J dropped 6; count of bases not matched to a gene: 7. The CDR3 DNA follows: TGCGCCAGCAGCTTGAATGGACTAGTGAGCAATGAGCAGTTCTTC. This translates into CASSLNGLVSNEQFF.

As DNA, the CDR3 is TGTGCCAGCAGTTACTTGACAGGGAAAGGTAACTACACCTTC. Its translation is CASSYLTGKGNYTF. This chain uses TRBV6-5 with TRBJ1-2; TRBD1 matches 7 bases. The junction had 9 bases not matched to a gene; V was cut back by 1 base and J by 10 bases. The germline gives CDR1 MNHEY, CDR2 SVGAGI. The CDR3 runs 14 residues.

CDR3 in DNA: TGTGCCAGCTCACCACCTGGGACACCTGAAGGCTACGAGCAGTACTTC. It codes for CASSPPGTPEGYEQYF. The chain employs TRBV18 and TRBJ2-7, with D perhaps TRBD1 (6 bases). The CDR3 is made up of 16 amino acids. Germline-derived CDR1 and CDR2 are KGHSH and LQKENI. V was clipped by 0 bases and J by 3 bases, with 15 bases between them.

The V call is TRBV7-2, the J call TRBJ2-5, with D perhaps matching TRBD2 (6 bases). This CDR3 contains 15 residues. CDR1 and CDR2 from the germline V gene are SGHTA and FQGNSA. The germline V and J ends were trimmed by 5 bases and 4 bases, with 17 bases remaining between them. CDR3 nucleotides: TGTGCCAGCAGCCCGTGGACGGCGGGGAGAGAGACCCAGTACTTC. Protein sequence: CASSPWTAGRETQYF.

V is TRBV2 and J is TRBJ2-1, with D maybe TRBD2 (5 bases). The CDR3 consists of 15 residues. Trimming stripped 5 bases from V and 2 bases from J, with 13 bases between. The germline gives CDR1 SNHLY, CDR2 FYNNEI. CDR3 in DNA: TGTGCCAGCAGTCCCGGCGGGCCTACCTACAATGAGCAGTTCTTC. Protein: CASSPGGPTYNEQFF.